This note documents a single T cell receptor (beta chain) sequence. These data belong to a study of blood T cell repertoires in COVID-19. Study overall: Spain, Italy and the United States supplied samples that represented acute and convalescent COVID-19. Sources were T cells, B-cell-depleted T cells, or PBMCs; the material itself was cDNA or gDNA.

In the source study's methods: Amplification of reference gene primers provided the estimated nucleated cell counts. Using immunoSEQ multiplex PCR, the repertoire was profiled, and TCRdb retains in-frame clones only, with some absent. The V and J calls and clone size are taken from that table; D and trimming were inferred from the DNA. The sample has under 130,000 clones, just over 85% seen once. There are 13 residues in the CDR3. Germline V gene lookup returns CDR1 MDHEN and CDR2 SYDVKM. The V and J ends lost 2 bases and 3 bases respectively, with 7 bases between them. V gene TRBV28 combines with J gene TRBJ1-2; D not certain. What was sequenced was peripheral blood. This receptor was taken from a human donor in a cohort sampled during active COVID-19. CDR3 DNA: TGTGCCAGCAGTTTACGGGTGGACTATGGCTACACCTTC. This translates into CASSLRVDYGYTF.